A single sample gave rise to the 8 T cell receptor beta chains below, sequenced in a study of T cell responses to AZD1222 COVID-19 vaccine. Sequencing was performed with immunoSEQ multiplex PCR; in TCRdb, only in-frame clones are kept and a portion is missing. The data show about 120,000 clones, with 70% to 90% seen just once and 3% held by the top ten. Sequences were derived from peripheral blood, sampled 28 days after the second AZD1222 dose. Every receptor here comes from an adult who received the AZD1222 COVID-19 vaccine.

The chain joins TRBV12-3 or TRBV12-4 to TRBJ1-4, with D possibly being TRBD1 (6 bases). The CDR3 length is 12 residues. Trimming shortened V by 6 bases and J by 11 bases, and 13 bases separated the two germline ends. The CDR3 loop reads CASSHRGGKLFF. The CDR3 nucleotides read TGTGCCAGCAGCCATAGGGGGGGGAAACTGTTTTTT.

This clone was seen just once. The CDR3 nucleotides read TGTGCCAGCAGTTACTCAAAACAGGGGAGGGAGACCCAGTACTTC. This encodes CASSYSKQGRETQYF. This rearrangement joins TRBV6-6 to TRBJ2-5; TRBD1 might be the D (7 bases). Trimming removed 0 bases at V and 5 bases at J, with 13 bases between. The CDR3 totals 15 residues. The germline CDR1 and CDR2 sequences are MNHNY and SVGAGI (reference sequence).

This chain's CDR3 is CASSQTGRPQHF. For the CDR3, the DNA is TGTGCCAGCAGCCAGACAGGGCGGCCCCAGCATTTT. The rearrangement links TRBV27 to TRBJ1-5; 7 positions agree with TRBD1. Germline values: CDR1 MNHEY, CDR2 SMNVEV (reference sequence). Losses at the gene ends were 6 bases for V and 9 bases for J; bases not matched to a gene: 5. The CDR3 spans 12 residues.

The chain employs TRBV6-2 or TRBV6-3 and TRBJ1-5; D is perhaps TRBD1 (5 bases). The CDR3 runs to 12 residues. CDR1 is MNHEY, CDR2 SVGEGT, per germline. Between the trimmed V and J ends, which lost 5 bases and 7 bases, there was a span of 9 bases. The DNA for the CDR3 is TGTGCCAGCAGTACGGGGGGGCAGCCCCAGCATTTT. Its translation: CASSTGGQPQHF.

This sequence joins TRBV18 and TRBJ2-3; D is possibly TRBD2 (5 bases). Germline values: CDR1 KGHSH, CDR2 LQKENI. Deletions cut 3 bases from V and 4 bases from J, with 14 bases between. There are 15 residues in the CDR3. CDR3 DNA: TGTGCCAGCTCACCTCCGGGAACAGCCGCAGATACGCAGTATTTT. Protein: CASSPPGTAADTQYF.

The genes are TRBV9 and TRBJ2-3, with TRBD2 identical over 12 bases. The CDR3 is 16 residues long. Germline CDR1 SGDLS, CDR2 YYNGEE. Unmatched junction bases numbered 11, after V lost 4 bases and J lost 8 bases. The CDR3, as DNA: TGTGCCAGCAGCCCTCGGTCTAGCGGGGGGGCAAGTACGCAGTATTTT. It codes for CASSPRSSGGASTQYF.

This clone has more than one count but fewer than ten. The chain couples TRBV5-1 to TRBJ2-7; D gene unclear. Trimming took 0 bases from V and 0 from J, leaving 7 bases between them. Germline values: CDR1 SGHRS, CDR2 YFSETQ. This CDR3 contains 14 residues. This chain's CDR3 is CASSLVGASYEQYF. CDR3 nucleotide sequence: TGCGCCAGCAGCTTGGTAGGTGCCTCCTACGAGCAGTACTTC. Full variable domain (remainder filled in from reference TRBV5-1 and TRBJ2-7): KAGVTQTPRYLIKTRGQQVTLSCSPISGHRSVSWYQQTPGQGLQFLFEYFSETQRNKGNFPGRFSGRQFSNSRSEMNVSTLELGDSALYLCASSLVGASYEQYFGPGTRLTVT.

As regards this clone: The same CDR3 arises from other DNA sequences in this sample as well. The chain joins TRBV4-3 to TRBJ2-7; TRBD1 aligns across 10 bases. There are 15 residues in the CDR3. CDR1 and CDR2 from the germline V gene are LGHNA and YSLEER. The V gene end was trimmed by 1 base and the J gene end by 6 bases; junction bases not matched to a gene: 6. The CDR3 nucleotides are TGCGCCAGCAGCCAAGCGGGAGACAGGGGGCTCGAGCAGTACTTC. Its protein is CASSQAGDRGLEQYF.